Detailed here is one T cell receptor (beta chain). Its antigen is unknown. TCRdb used MiXCR to reprocess the reads, holding one entry per CDR3 protein. Here the sample spans under 150,000 distinct CDR3 sequences, around 25% being singletons. This sample stems from a study of T cell repertoires in cytomegalovirus infection. Across the study: Both a matching HLA type and CMV infection were indicated by public TCR beta signatures.

CDR3 length: 15 residues. Germline-derived CDR1 and CDR2 are MNHEY and SMNVEV (reference sequence). The V end lost 6 bases, the J end lost 0 bases, and 13 bases lay between the germline ends. The sequencing input was PBMCs, sequenced either directly or after in vitro stimulation (not recorded which). V is TRBV27 and J is TRBJ2-3; possible D gene TRBD1, 6 bases. This clonotype was sampled from a human donor in good health (CMV status not recorded). Some clones in this sample may be carry-over from other donors' samples. The DNA of the CDR3 is TGTGCCAGCAGCGACAGGACAACTAGCACAGATACGCAGTATTTT. Residues: CASSDRTTSTDTQYF.